These 6 T cell receptor beta chains share one sample of origin, sequenced in a study of cytotoxic CD8 clonotypes in ibrutinib-treated CLL (dated by TCRdb to the early 2020s). The library was produced with the immunoSEQ multiplex PCR assay. What TCRdb holds here is the immuneACCESS table cut down to in-frame rearrangements. Part of the clones is not present; checked against another copy, under half of the missing clones reflect an unresolved V gene, and the others are unexplained. Recorded for this sample are 300,000 to 400,000 clones; roughly 70% of them occurred a single time. Around 6.6% of the sample lies in the top ten. Sample: PBMCs, taken after 36 months of ibrutinib treatment. Receptors originate from a human donor with chronic lymphocytic leukemia.

The V call is TRBV28, the J call TRBJ2-6; 10 nucleotides match TRBD1. Germline V gives CDR1 MDHEN, CDR2 SYDVKM. The CDR3 is 17 residues long. V trimming: 6 bases; J trimming: 4 bases; junction bases outside the gene matches: 9. The CDR3 protein is CASSPWDRGYGANVLTF. DNA of the CDR3: TGTGCCAGCAGCCCCTGGGACAGGGGTTACGGGGCCAACGTCCTGACTTTC. Supplemented by reference TRBV28 and TRBJ2-6, the full variable domain reads DVKVTQSSRYLVKRTGEKVFLECVQDMDHENMFWYRQDPGLGLRLIYFSYDVKMKEKGDIPEGYSVSREKKERFSLILESASTNQTSMYLCASSPWDRGYGANVLTFGAGSRLTVL.

CDR3 sequence reads: CASSPPGQEQETQYF. In DNA, the CDR3 is TGTGCCAGCTCACCCCCGGGACAGGAGCAAGAGACCCAGTACTTC. The V and J genes are TRBV18 and TRBJ2-5; 8 bases agree with TRBD1. The V gene's germline CDR1 is KGHSH and CDR2 LQKENI. V shed 3 bases, J shed 2 bases, and the junction held 5 bases outside the gene matches. This CDR3 has 15 amino acids.

CDR3 bases: TGTGCCACCGACAGGGAAACAGATACGCAGTATTTT. It codes for CATDRETDTQYF. V gene TRBV13 combines with J gene TRBJ2-3; TRBD1 matches at 7 bases. The germline CDR1 and CDR2 sequences are PRHDT and FYEKMQ (reference sequence). The CDR3 loop spans 12 amino acids. V shed 10 bases and J 3 bases; nucleotides not matched to a gene: 4.

This chain links TRBV4-1 with TRBJ2-5, with D perhaps being TRBD1 or TRBD2 (5 bases each). Germline V gives CDR1 MGHRA, CDR2 YSYEKL. The V end was cut by 4 bases, the J end by 0 bases, with 9 bases between. The CDR3 runs to 14 residues. CDR3 sequence: CASSPGTYQETQYF. Here the CDR3 DNA reads TGCGCCAGCAGCCCTGGGACGTACCAAGAGACCCAGTACTTC.

There are a few counts of this clone. The rearrangement uses TRBV10-3 and TRBJ2-7; 7 positions agree with TRBD2. This CDR3 region has 15 residues. The germline V gene encodes CDR1 ENHRY and CDR2 SYGVKD. After removal of 2 bases from V and 0 bases from J, the junction contained 4 bases not matched to a gene. The CDR3 region has the DNA TGTGCCATCAGTGAGGGGGGGGTACCCTCCTACGAGCAGTACTTC. Its translation: CAISEGGVPSYEQYF.

The chain uses TRBV5-1 and TRBJ2-3; 8 positions match TRBD2. V lost 4 bases and J lost 0; bases outside the gene matches: 4. This CDR3 has 15 amino acids. Germline-derived CDR1 and CDR2 are SGHRS and YFSETQ. The CDR3 loop is CASSPLAGSTDTQYF. The CDR3 coding sequence is TGCGCCAGCAGCCCTTTAGCGGGAAGCACAGATACGCAGTATTTT. Full variable domain (remainder filled in from reference TRBV5-1 and TRBJ2-3): KAGVTQTPRYLIKTRGQQVTLSCSPISGHRSVSWYQQTPGQGLQFLFEYFSETQRNKGNFPGRFSGRQFSNSRSEMNVSTLELGDSALYLCASSPLAGSTDTQYFGPGTRLTVL.